Below, one T cell receptor (beta chain) is given with its context. Antigen specificity is unknown. The sample belongs to a study of shared clonotypes between healthy human individuals. In the naive CD8 group, cells lacked CD45RO and were positively selected for CCR7, so terminally differentiated effector memory CD45RA+ cells were left out. Trimming cost V 3 bases and J 0 bases, with 9 bases left between them. Looked up from germline, CDR1 is SGHRS and CDR2 is YFSETQ. This CDR3 has 14 amino acids. Study observations and caveats: Across four donors, naive CD4 shared 5% to 6.5%, naive CD8 more than 3%, memory CD4 roughly 2.4%, memory CD8 0.4% to 0.5%. Naive subsets generally exceeded memory subsets in estimated richness. Expectations were that clonotype sharing among donors would be affected by sequencing depth.

Sequencing was performed with immunoSEQ multiplex PCR; in TCRdb, only in-frame clones are kept and a portion is missing. The data show 2 million to 2.5 million clones, about 95% seen once. What was sequenced was naive CD8+ T cells sorted from blood. The chain combines TRBV5-1 with TRBJ1-1, with TRBD1 as a possible D gene (5 bases). This TCR derives from a man aged 18 to 35 in good health. In DNA, the CDR3 is TGCGCCAGCAGCTACCGACAGATGAACACTGAAGCTTTCTTT. The encoded protein is CASSYRQMNTEAFF.